This T cell receptor (beta chain) is from a study of PD-1 blockade in classical Hodgkin lymphoma. Time point noted: newly diagnosed, previously untreated cHL patient sample. The study purified CD4+ T cells from thawed PBMCs using magnetic negative selection. TCRdb keeps only in-frame clones here, not all; method: immunoSEQ multiplex PCR. There are over 25,000 clones in the sample; about 90% occur only once, and more than 0.35% lies in the top ten. Germline loops: CDR1 ENHRY, CDR2 SYGVKD. This CDR3 comprises 14 residues. Germline trimming cut 3 bases from V and 9 bases from J; bases unmatched to any gene: 7.

The V call is TRBV10-3, the J call TRBJ2-3; 9 positions agree with TRBD2. The receptor was derived from a human donor with classical Hodgkin lymphoma. Sequenced input: CD4+ T cells from blood. The CDR3 spells CAISEIAGEATQYF. DNA for the CDR3: TGTGCCATCAGTGAAATAGCGGGAGAGGCAACGCAGTATTTT.